The 26 T cell receptor beta chains in this list originate from one sample, sequenced in a study of radiotherapy plus CTLA-4 blockade in lung cancer. Here immunoSEQ multiplex PCR was the method, and the copy in TCRdb shows in-frame clones only, minus some. The profile shows some 71,000 clones, roughly three quarters of them singletons. The sample was peripheral blood, taken from a patient treated with radiotherapy plus ipilimumab. These receptors were taken from a human donor with non-small cell lung cancer whose response to radiotherapy plus ipilimumab could not be evaluated. Some clones in this sample may be carry-over from other donors' samples.

The gene calls are TRBV6-1 and TRBJ1-2; 10 bases are a match to TRBD1. The CDR3 sequence is 15 residues long. Germline CDR1 reads MNHNS; CDR2 reads SASEGT. The ends lost 0 bases at V and 8 bases at J; junction bases unmatched: 6. The CDR3 loop is CASSEAGTGAGGYTF. CDR3 bases: TGTGCCAGCAGTGAAGCCGGGACAGGGGCAGGAGGCTACACCTTC.

This sequence joins TRBV6-1 and TRBJ1-6; maybe TRBD1 (6 bases). The CDR3 extends over 13 amino acids. Trimming removed 8 bases at V and 3 bases at J, with 8 bases between. CDR1 and CDR2 (germline): MNHNS, SASEGT. The CDR3 coding sequence is TGTGCCAGCCAGGACAGCTATAATTCACCCCTCCACTTT. It codes for CASQDSYNSPLHF.

This clone was detected only once. The chain links TRBV5-1 to TRBJ2-5, with TRBD1 matching 8 bases. Losses at the gene ends were 4 bases for V and 4 bases for J; bases not matched to a gene: 3. CDR1 is SGHRS, CDR2 YFSETQ, per germline. The CDR3 sequence is 13 residues long. CDR3 in amino acids: CASSEGTGETQYF. CDR3 DNA: TGCGCCAGCAGCGAGGGGACAGGAGAGACCCAGTACTTC.

The chain couples TRBV27 to TRBJ1-1; 7 bases line up with TRBD1. The germline V gene encodes CDR1 MNHEY and CDR2 SMNVEV (reference sequence). This CDR3 is built from 13 residues. V gave up 5 bases and J gave up 4 bases; unmatched junction bases: 4. The CDR3 nucleotides are TGTGCCAGCAGTCAATACAGGGGCACTGAAGCTTTCTTT. This translates into CASSQYRGTEAFF.

The chain has TRBV9 and TRBJ1-4; 10 nucleotides line up with TRBD1. J was trimmed by 7 bases and V by 0 bases; bases with no gene match: 3. The CDR3 contains 15 residues. The germline V gene has CDR1 SGDLS and CDR2 YYNGEE. This CDR3 is CASSVGQGAGEKLFF. Written as DNA, the CDR3 is TGTGCCAGCAGCGTAGGACAGGGGGCGGGTGAAAAACTGTTTTTT.

This clone occurred once. V and J are TRBV19 and TRBJ1-6, with 9 bases fitting TRBD1. Germline lookup yields CDR1 LNHDA and CDR2 SQIVND (reference sequence). CDR3 length equals 14 residues. V gave up 11 bases and J gave up 4 bases; unmatched junction bases: 6. The CDR3 sequence: CASRDRVYNSPLHF. CDR3 sequence (DNA): TGTGCCTCCCGGGACAGGGTGTATAATTCACCCCTCCACTTT.

The CDR3 region is CASSLLGQFNGYTF. Here the CDR3 DNA reads TGTGCCAGCAGCTTGCTGGGCCAGTTTAACGGCTACACCTTC. The chain links TRBV5-6 to TRBJ1-2; the D is unclear. CDR3 length: 14 amino acids. V was shortened by 1 base and J by 8 bases, with 15 bases between the two germline ends. Germline V gene data show CDR1 as SGHDT and CDR2 as YYEEEE.

V usage is TRBV5-4 and J usage is TRBJ2-7; 14 nucleotides line up with TRBD2. Germline V gene lookup returns CDR1 SGHNT and CDR2 YYREEE (reference sequence). The length of the CDR3 is 15 residues. The V segment lost 2 bases and the J segment 4 bases; nucleotides outside the gene matches: 2. CDR3: CASSLRLAGGYEQYF. In DNA form, the CDR3 reads TGTGCCAGCAGCTTAAGACTAGCGGGGGGGTACGAGCAGTACTTC.

This clone was detected once. V is TRBV7-9 and J is TRBJ1-2; TRBD1 is a possible D gene (6 bases). Germline assignment: CDR1 SEHNR and CDR2 FQNEAQ (reference sequence). The CDR3 runs to 14 residues. Trimming pared 1 base from V and 4 bases from J, leaving 10 bases between. The DNA of the CDR3 is TGTGCCAGCAGCTTAGTAGACAGGCTCTATGGCTACACCTTC. Encoded protein: CASSLVDRLYGYTF.

The chain links TRBV28 to TRBJ1-6; 10 nucleotides match TRBD1. Germline V lookup: CDR1 MDHEN, CDR2 SYDVKM. CDR3 length: 17 amino acids. V lost 6 bases and J lost 11; bases outside the gene matches: 16. The CDR3 sequence is CASSTSAETGGAPPLHF. CDR3 bases: TGTGCCAGCAGCACCTCCGCCGAGACAGGGGGCGCCCCACCCCTCCACTTT.

This clone was counted only a few times. The chain is built from TRBV28 and TRBJ2-7; 10 bases align to TRBD1. CDR1 is MDHEN and CDR2 is SYDVKM in the germline V gene. This CDR3 is built from 15 residues. Trimming at V came to 6 bases and at J to 5 bases, leaving 10 bases not matched to a gene. The CDR3 region is CASSPAGTGDDEQYF. As DNA, the CDR3 is TGTGCCAGCAGCCCCGCCGGGACAGGGGACGACGAGCAGTACTTC.

The rearrangement uses TRBV6-1 and TRBJ1-2; tentatively, D is TRBD1 (5 bases). Germline CDR1 and CDR2: MNHNS and SASEGT. V lost 3 bases to trimming and J lost 4 bases, with 12 bases between them. The length of the CDR3 is 14 residues. The CDR3 protein is CASSDPPGGYGYTF. Written as DNA, the CDR3 is TGTGCCAGCAGTGACCCCCCCGGGGGCTATGGCTACACCTTC.

The genes are TRBV5-1 and TRBJ1-1; 9 nucleotides agree with TRBD1. Germline CDR1 SGHRS, CDR2 YFSETQ. The V gene end was trimmed by 3 bases and the J gene end by 9 bases; junction bases not matched to a gene: 12. This CDR3 region has 15 residues. As DNA, the CDR3 is TGCGCCAGCAGCTCCGGGACAGGGACTTTATATAAAGCTTTCTTT. Encoded protein: CASSSGTGTLYKAFF.

This clone came up a few times. The chain combines TRBV28 with TRBJ1-2; D not resolved. The germline gives CDR1 MDHEN, CDR2 SYDVKM. This CDR3 is 14 amino acids long. V was clipped by 5 bases and J by 5 bases, with 15 bases between them. Written as DNA, the CDR3 is TGTGCCAGCAGTGTAGGAACAGCTGGATATGGCTACACCTTC. The encoded protein is CASSVGTAGYGYTF.

The genes are TRBV7-8 and TRBJ2-5; no definite D call. There are 14 residues in the CDR3. Germline lookup yields CDR1 SGHVS and CDR2 FQNEAQ. Trimming stripped 2 bases from V and 2 bases from J, with 9 bases between. CDR3 region: CASSLRHRQETQYF. In DNA form, the CDR3 reads TGTGCCAGCAGCTTAAGGCACAGACAAGAGACCCAGTACTTC.

The chain carries TRBV6-4 and TRBJ1-3, with D possibly being TRBD1 (6 bases). Deletions cut 4 bases from V and 4 bases from J, with 14 bases between. Germline V CDR1 and CDR2: MRHNA, SNTAGT. The length of the CDR3 is 15 residues. CDR3 bases: TGTGCCAGCAGTGCCCGGGAGGGGGGAGGAAACACCATATATTTT. Amino acid sequence: CASSAREGGGNTIYF.

The V call is TRBV2, the J call TRBJ2-7, with 10 bases that match TRBD2. The trim removed 7 bases at V and 6 bases at J, leaving 6 bases unmatched. Germline V gene lookup returns CDR1 SNHLY and CDR2 FYNNEI. The length of the CDR3 is 13 residues. The CDR3 DNA reads as TGTGCCAGCACCAGTAGCGGGGGGATCGAGCAGTACTTC. Its translation: CASTSSGGIEQYF.

The CDR3 spells CASSVGDRYSPLHF. In DNA, the CDR3 is TGTGCCAGCAGCGTAGGGGACAGATATTCACCCCTCCACTTT. The rearrangement uses TRBV9 and TRBJ1-6, with 7 positions matching TRBD1. CDR1 and CDR2 from the germline V gene are SGDLS and YYNGEE. V dropped 0 bases and J dropped 8; count of bases not matched to a gene: 2. CDR3 length: 14 amino acids.

V gene TRBV5-1 combines with J gene TRBJ2-5; TRBD2 agrees at 7 bases. With 0 bases clipped from V and 3 bases from J, the junction kept 8 bases outside the gene matches. This CDR3 spans 16 amino acids. Germline V gene lookup returns CDR1 SGHRS and CDR2 YFSETQ. CDR3 in DNA: TGCGCCAGCAGCTTGGAGCCTAGCGGTGGGGAAGAGACCCAGTACTTC. It yields the protein CASSLEPSGGEETQYF. The full variable domain, rest sourced from reference TRBV5-1 and TRBJ2-5, is KAGVTQTPRYLIKTRGQQVTLSCSPISGHRSVSWYQQTPGQGLQFLFEYFSETQRNKGNFPGRFSGRQFSNSRSEMNVSTLELGDSALYLCASSLEPSGGEETQYFGPGTRLLVL.

The chain joins TRBV7-8 to TRBJ1-5, with 12 bases matching TRBD1. The V segment lost 5 bases and the J segment 6 bases; nucleotides outside the gene matches: 5. In germline, CDR1 is SGHVS, CDR2 FQNEAQ. This CDR3 contains 15 residues. The CDR3 spells CASSVGQGAGQPQHF. CDR3 nucleotides: TGTGCCAGCAGCGTGGGACAGGGGGCCGGTCAGCCCCAGCATTTT. The variable domain in full, with the rest retrieved from reference TRBV7-8 and TRBJ1-5, is GAGVSQSPRYKVAKRGQDVALRCDPISGHVSLFWYQQALGQGPEFLTYFQNEAQLDKSGLPSDRFFAERPEGSVSTLKIQRTQQEDSAVYLCASSVGQGAGQPQHFGDGTRLSIL.

The chain employs TRBV5-6 and TRBJ2-5; possible D gene TRBD1, 7 bases. The CDR3 is 13 residues long. Germline V CDR1 and CDR2: SGHDT, YYEEEE. V lost 7 bases to trimming and J lost 2 bases, with 12 bases between them. The CDR3 loop is CASRQGGQETQYF. DNA of the CDR3: TGTGCCAGCCGACAGGGAGGTCAAGAGACCCAGTACTTC. Looking up the rest from reference TRBV5-6 and TRBJ2-5 gives the full variable domain: DAGVTQSPTHLIKTRGQQVTLRCSPKSGHDTVSWYQQALGQGPQFIFQYYEEEERQRGNFPDRFSGHQFPNYSSELNVNALLLGDSALYLCASRQGGQETQYFGPGTRLLVL.

The CDR3 DNA is TGTGCCAGCAGCTATCAAGGGGGCGAGCAGTACTTC. It specifies CASSYQGGEQYF. This chain uses TRBV7-9 with TRBJ2-7; D may be TRBD1 (6 bases). This CDR3 region has 12 residues. CDR1 and CDR2 from the germline V gene are SEHNR and FQNEAQ (reference sequence). Trimming removed 4 bases at V and 6 bases at J, with 10 bases between.

Concerning this clone: One junction end does not reproduce the germline sequence, and a read error may be involved. The V call is TRBV7-7, the J call TRBJ2-1; 9 nucleotides line up with TRBD1. Germline CDR1 reads SSHAT; CDR2 reads FNYEAQ (reference sequence). This CDR3 is built from 16 residues. CDR3 nucleotide sequence: TGTGCTAGCAGCCCCGCGGGGACAGGGACCCCCCATGAGCAGTTCTTC. Encoded protein: CASSPAGTGTPHEQFF.

The V gene is TRBV27, the J gene TRBJ1-2; 11 nucleotides match TRBD1. CDR1 MNHEY and CDR2 SMNVEV come from the germline V gene (reference sequence). The trim removed 6 bases at V and 4 bases at J, leaving 13 bases unmatched. The CDR3 is 17 amino acids. CDR3 loop: CASRLGQGAGTGYGYTF. The CDR3 region has the DNA TGTGCCAGCAGACTCGGACAGGGGGCGGGAACGGGCTATGGCTACACCTTC.

The chain couples TRBV5-5 to TRBJ2-5, with 13 bases lining up with TRBD2. Germline CDR1 is SGHKS and CDR2 is YYEKEE (reference sequence). The CDR3 sequence is 18 residues long. V was pared by 0 bases and J by 5 bases, with 10 bases of the junction left unmatched. The CDR3 sequence: CASSLGTSGGTLQETQYF. DNA of the CDR3: TGTGCCAGCAGCTTGGGGACTAGCGGGGGAACCCTTCAGGAGACCCAGTACTTC.

This clone was observed a handful of times. The chain uses TRBV6-1 and TRBJ1-5, with D possibly being TRBD1 (6 bases). This CDR3 is built from 13 residues. V lost 6 bases to trimming and J lost 3 bases, with 9 bases between them. From germline, CDR1 is MNHNS and CDR2 SASEGT. The CDR3 sequence is CASSRTDNQPQHF. Written as DNA, the CDR3 is TGTGCCAGCAGCCGGACAGACAATCAGCCCCAGCATTTT.